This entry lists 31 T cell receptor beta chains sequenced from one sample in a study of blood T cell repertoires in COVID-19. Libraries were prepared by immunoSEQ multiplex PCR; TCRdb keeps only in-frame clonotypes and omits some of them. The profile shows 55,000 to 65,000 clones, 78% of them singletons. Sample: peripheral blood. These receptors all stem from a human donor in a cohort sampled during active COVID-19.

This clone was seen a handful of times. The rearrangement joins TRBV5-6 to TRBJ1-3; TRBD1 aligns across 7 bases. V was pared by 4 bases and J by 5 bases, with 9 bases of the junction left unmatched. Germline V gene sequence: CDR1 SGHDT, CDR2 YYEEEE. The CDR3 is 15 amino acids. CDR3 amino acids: CASSQQGRSRNTIYF. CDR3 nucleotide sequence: TGTGCCAGCAGCCAACAGGGGCGGAGTAGAAACACCATATATTTT.

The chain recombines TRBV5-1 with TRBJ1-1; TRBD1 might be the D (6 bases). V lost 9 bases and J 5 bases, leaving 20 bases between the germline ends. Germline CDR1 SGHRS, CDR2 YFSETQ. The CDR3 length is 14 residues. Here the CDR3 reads CATSPDGQGTEAFF. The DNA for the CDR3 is TGCGCCACCTCTCCGGACGGCCAGGGGACTGAAGCTTTCTTT. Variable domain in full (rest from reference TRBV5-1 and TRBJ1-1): KAGVTQTPRYLIKTRGQQVTLSCSPISGHRSVSWYQQTPGQGLQFLFEYFSETQRNKGNFPGRFSGRQFSNSRSEMNVSTLELGDSALYLCATSPDGQGTEAFFGQGTRLTVV.

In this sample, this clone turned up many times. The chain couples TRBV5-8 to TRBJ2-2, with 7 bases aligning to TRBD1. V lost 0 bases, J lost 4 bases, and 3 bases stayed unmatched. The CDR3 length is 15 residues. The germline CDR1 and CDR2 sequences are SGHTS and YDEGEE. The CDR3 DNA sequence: TGTGCCAGCAGCTTGGGACAGGGATTCACCGGGGAGCTGTTTTTT. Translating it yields CASSLGQGFTGELFF.

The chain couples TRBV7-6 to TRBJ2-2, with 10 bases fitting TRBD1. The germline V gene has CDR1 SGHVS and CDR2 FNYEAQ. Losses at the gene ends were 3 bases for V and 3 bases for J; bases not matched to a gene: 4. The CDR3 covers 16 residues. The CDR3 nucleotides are TGTGCCAGCAGCTTGGGGGGGACAGGGGACACCGGGGAGCTGTTTTTT. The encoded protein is CASSLGGTGDTGELFF.

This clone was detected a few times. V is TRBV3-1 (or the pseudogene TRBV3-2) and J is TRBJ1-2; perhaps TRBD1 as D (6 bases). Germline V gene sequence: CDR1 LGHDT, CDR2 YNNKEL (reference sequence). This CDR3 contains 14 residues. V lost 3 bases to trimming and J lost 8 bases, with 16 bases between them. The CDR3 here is CASSQPAGARGYTF. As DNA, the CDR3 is TGTGCCAGCAGCCAGCCGGCAGGGGCGCGAGGCTACACCTTC.

The DNA of the CDR3 is TGTGCCAGCAGCCCACAGGGGATTGATTGGGGCTACACCTTC. Protein product: CASSPQGIDWGYTF. The V call is TRBV4-2, the J call TRBJ1-2; 7 bases match TRBD1. Per germline, CDR1 LGHNA and CDR2 YNFKEQ. The junction had 10 bases not matched to a gene; V was cut back by 4 bases and J by 8 bases. This CDR3 contains 14 residues.

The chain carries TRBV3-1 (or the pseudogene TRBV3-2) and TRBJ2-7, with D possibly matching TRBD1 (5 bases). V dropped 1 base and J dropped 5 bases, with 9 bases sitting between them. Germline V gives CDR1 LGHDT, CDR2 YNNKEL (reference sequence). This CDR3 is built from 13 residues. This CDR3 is CASSQVPGNEQYF. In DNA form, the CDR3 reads TGTGCCAGCAGCCAAGTACCAGGGAACGAGCAGTACTTC.

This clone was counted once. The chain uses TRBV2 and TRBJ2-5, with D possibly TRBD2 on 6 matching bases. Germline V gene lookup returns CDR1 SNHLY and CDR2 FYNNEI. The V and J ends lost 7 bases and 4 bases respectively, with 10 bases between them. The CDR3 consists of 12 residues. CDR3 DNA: TGTGCCAGCATGGGGGGAGGAGAGACCCAGTACTTC. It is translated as CASMGGGETQYF.

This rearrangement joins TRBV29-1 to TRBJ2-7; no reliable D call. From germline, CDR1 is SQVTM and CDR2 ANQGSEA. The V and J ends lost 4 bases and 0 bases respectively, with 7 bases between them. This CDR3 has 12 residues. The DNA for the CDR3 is TGCAGCGTTGGCGACACCTCCTACGAGCAGTACTTC. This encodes CSVGDTSYEQYF.

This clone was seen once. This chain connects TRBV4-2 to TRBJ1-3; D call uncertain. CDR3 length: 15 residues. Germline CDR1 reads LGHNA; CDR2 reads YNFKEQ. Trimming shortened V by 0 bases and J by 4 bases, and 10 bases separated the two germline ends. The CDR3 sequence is CASSQDNTRGNTIYF. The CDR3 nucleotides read TGTGCCAGCAGCCAAGATAACACAAGAGGAAACACCATATATTTT.

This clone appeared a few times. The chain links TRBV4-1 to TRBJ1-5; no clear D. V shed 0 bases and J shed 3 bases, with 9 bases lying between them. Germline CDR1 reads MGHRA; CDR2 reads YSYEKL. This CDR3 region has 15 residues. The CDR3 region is CASSQEGRYNQPQHF. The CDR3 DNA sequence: TGCGCCAGCAGCCAAGAGGGCCGGTACAATCAGCCCCAGCATTTT.

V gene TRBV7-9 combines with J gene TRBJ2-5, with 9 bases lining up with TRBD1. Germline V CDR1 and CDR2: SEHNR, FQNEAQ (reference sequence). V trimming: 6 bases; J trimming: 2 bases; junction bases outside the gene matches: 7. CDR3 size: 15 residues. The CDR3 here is CASSYTQGAQETQYF. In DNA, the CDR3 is TGTGCCAGCAGTTATACACAGGGGGCTCAAGAGACCCAGTACTTC.

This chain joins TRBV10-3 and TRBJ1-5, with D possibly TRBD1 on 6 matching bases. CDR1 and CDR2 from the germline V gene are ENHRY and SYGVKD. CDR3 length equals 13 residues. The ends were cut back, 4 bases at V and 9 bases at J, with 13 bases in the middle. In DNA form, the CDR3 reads TGTGCCATCAGTGGAGGGGGGGGTGGGCCCCAGCATTTT. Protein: CAISGGGGGPQHF.

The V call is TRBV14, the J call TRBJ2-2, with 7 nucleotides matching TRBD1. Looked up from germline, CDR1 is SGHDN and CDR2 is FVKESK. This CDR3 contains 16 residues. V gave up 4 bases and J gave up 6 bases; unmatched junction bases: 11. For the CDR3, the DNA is TGTGCCAGCAGCCCTCCTTGGGGCAGGGGGTCCGGGGAGCTGTTTTTT. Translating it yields CASSPPWGRGSGELFF.

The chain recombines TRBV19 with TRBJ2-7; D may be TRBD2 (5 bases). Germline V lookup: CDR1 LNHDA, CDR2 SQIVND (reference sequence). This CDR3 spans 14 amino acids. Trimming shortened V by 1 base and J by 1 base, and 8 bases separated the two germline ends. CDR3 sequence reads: CASSIVGSSYEQYF. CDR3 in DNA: TGTGCCAGTAGTATAGTAGGGAGTTCCTACGAGCAGTACTTC.

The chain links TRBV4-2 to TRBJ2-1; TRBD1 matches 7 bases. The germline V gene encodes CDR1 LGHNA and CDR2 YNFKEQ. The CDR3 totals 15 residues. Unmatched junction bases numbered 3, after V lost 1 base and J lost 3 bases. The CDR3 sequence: CASSQGQGDYNEQFF. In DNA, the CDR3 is TGTGCCAGCAGCCAAGGTCAGGGGGACTACAATGAGCAGTTCTTC.

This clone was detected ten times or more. The CDR3 loop is CASSPGQGNSPLHF. The CDR3 nucleotides are TGTGCCAGCTCACCGGGCCAGGGTAATTCACCCCTCCACTTT. The chain recombines TRBV18 with TRBJ1-6; TRBD1 might be the D (5 bases). This CDR3 comprises 14 residues. V was shortened by 3 bases and J by 6 bases, with 9 bases between the two germline ends. CDR1 KGHSH and CDR2 LQKENI come from the germline V gene.

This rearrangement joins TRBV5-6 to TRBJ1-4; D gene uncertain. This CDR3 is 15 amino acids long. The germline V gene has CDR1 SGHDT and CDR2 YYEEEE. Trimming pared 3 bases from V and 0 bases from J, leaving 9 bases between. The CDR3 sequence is CASSSRLATNEKLFF. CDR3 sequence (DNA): TGTGCCAGCAGCTCCCGACTTGCAACTAATGAAAAACTGTTTTTT.

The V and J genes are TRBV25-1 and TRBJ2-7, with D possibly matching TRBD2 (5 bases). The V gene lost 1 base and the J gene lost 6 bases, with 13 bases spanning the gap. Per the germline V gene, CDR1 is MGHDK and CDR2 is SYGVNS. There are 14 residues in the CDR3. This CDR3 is CASSEFTRASEQYF. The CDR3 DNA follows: TGTGCCAGCAGTGAATTTACTAGGGCTAGCGAGCAGTACTTC.

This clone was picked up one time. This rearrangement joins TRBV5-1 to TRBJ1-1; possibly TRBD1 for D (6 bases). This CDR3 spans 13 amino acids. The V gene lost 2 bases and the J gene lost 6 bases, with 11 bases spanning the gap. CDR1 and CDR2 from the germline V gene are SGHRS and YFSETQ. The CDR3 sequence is CASSLQGFPEAFF. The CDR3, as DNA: TGCGCCAGCAGCTTACAGGGCTTCCCTGAAGCTTTCTTT.

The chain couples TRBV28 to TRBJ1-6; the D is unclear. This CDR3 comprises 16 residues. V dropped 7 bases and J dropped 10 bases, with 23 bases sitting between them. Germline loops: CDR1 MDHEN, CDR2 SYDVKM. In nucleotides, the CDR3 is TGTGCCAGCACCCTCCCTTCGAGAAAGGAGAACTCACCCCTCCACTTT. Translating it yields CASTLPSRKENSPLHF.

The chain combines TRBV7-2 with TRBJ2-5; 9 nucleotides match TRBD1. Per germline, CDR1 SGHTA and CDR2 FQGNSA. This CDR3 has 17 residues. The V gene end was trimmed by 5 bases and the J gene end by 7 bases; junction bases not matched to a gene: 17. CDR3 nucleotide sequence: TGTGCCAGCAGCCCACGGAAACCGGGACAGGGCGGTGGGACCCAGTACTTC. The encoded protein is CASSPRKPGQGGGTQYF. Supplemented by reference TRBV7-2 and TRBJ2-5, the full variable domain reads GAGVSQSPSNKVTEKGKDVELRCDPISGHTALYWYRQSLGQGLEFLIYFQGNSAPDKSGLPSDRFSAERTGGSVSTLTIQRTQQEDSAVYLCASSPRKPGQGGGTQYFGPGTRLLVL.

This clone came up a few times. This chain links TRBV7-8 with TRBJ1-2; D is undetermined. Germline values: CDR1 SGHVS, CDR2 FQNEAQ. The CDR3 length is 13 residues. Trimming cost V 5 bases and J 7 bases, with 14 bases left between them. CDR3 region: CASSEDGGVGYTF. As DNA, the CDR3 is TGTGCCAGCAGCGAGGACGGCGGGGTTGGCTACACCTTC.

This CDR3 is CASSFGQGANQPQHF. CDR3 DNA sequence: TGTGCCAGCAGCTTCGGACAGGGGGCTAATCAGCCCCAGCATTTT. This rearrangement joins TRBV5-4 to TRBJ1-5; TRBD1 matches 11 bases. The CDR3 covers 15 residues. The V and J ends lost 2 bases and 4 bases, in that order; junction bases with no gene match: 2. The germline V gene encodes CDR1 SGHNT and CDR2 YYREEE (reference sequence).

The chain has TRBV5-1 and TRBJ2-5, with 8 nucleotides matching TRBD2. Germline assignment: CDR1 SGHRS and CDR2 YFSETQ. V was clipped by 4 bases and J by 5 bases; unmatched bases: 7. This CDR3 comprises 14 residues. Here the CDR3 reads CASSPGGRWETQYF. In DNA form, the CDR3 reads TGCGCCAGCAGCCCGGGAGGGCGGTGGGAGACCCAGTACTTC.

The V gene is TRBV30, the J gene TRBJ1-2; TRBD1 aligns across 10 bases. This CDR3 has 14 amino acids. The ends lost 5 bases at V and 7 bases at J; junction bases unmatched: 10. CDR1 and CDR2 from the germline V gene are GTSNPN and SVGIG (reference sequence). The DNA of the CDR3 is TGTGCCTGGCGCCATCCCGGGACAGGGGCTGGCTACACCTTC. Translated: CAWRHPGTGAGYTF.

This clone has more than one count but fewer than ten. The CDR3 nucleotides read TGTGCCAGCAACCAGGGGGCTCGTGAAAAACTGTTTTTT. It yields the protein CASNQGAREKLFF. The rearrangement uses TRBV2 and TRBJ1-4, with TRBD1 matching 8 bases. CDR1 and CDR2 (germline): SNHLY, FYNNEI. Losses at the gene ends were 7 bases for V and 7 bases for J; bases not matched to a gene: 5. The CDR3 consists of 13 residues. The full variable domain, with the rest looked up from reference TRBV2 and TRBJ1-4, is EPEVTQTPSHQVTQMGQEVILRCVPISNHLYFYWYRQILGQKVEFLVSFYNNEISEKSEIFDDQFSVERPDGSNFTLKIRSTKLEDSAMYFCASNQGAREKLFFGSGTQLSVL.

The CDR3 DNA reads TGTGCCAGCAGCTTAGGTGGGGGGACAGGGGGCTACAATGAGCAGTTCTTC. This sequence encodes CASSLGGGTGGYNEQFF. The rearrangement uses TRBV7-2 and TRBJ2-1, with 11 positions matching TRBD1. The V and J ends lost 1 base and 3 bases, in that order; junction bases with no gene match: 5. Germline V lookup: CDR1 SGHTA, CDR2 FQGNSA. The CDR3 covers 17 residues.

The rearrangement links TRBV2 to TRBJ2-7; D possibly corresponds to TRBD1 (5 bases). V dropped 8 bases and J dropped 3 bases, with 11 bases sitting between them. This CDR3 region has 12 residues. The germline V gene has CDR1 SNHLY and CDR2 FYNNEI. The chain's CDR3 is CASGAGYYEQYF. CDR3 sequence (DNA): TGTGCCAGCGGGGCCGGCTACTACGAGCAGTACTTC.

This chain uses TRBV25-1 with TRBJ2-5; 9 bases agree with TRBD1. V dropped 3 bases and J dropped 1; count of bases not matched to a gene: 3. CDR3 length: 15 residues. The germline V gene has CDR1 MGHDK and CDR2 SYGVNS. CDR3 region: CASSERDRAQETQYF. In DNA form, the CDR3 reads TGTGCCAGCAGTGAGCGGGACAGGGCCCAAGAGACCCAGTACTTC.

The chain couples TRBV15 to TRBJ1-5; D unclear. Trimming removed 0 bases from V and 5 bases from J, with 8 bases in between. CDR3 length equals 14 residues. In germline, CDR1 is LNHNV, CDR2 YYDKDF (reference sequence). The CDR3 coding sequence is TGTGCCACCAGCAGAGATCTAGGCGATCAGCCCCAGCATTTT. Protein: CATSRDLGDQPQHF.